The clone carrying this T cell receptor (beta chain) appeared a single time. The V segment lost 3 bases and the J segment 1 base; nucleotides outside the gene matches: 7. The CDR3 spans 18 residues. Germline assignment: CDR1 MGHRA and CDR2 YSYEKL. Assay: immunoSEQ multiplex PCR; the TCRdb copy retains only in-frame clones and omits some. The sample carries roughly 120,000 clones, just under 90% recorded once. The data were taken from a study of cytomegalovirus exposure and HLA in healthy donors. Sequencing was done on a sample of PBMCs. The clonotype comes from a man in his thirties or forties in good health and CMV-seronegative. The V call is TRBV4-1, the J call TRBJ2-7, with 15 bases fitting TRBD2. The CDR3 loop is CASSQEGLAGGGSYEQYF. The DNA of the CDR3 is TGCGCCAGCAGCCAGGAGGGACTAGCGGGGGGCGGGTCCTACGAGCAGTACTTC.